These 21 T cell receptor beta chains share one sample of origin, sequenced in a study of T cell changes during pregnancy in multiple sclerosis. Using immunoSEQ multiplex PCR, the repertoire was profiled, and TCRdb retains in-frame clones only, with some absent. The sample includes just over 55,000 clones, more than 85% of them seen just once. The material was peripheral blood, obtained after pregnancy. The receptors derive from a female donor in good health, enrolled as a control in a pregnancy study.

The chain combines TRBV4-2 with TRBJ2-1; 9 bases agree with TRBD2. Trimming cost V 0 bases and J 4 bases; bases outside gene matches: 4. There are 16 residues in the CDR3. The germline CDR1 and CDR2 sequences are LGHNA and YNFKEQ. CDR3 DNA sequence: TGTGCCAGCAGCCAAGAAAGGCTAGCGGGGTACAATGAGCAGTTCTTC. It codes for CASSQERLAGYNEQFF.

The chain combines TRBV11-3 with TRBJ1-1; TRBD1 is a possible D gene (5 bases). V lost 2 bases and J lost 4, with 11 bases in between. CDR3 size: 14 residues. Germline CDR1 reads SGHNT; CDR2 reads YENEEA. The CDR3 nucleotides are TGTGCCAGCAGCTTAAATCATAGGGGCACTGAAGCTTTCTTT. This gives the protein CASSLNHRGTEAFF.

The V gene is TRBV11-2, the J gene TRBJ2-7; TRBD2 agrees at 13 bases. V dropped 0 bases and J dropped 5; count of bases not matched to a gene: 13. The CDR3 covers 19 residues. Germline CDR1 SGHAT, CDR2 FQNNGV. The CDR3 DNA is TGTGCCAGCAGCTTAGACGGACTAGCGGGGGCCGTCGGGATGGACGAGCAGTACTTC. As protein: CASSLDGLAGAVGMDEQYF. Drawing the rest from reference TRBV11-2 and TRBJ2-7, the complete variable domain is EAGVAQSPRYKIIEKRQSVAFWCNPISGHATLYWYQQILGQGPKLLIQFQNNGVVDDSQLPKDRFSAERLKGVDSTLKIQPAKLEDSAVYLCASSLDGLAGAVGMDEQYFGPGTRLTVT.

The CDR3 loop reads CASSLVGQGSDNEQFF. CDR3 DNA: TGTGCCAGCAGCTTGGTGGGACAGGGGAGCGACAATGAGCAGTTCTTC. This chain links TRBV5-6 with TRBJ2-1; 10 bases fit TRBD1. This CDR3 is 16 amino acids long. The V segment lost 0 bases and the J segment 5 bases; nucleotides outside the gene matches: 5. Germline V gene sequence: CDR1 SGHDT, CDR2 YYEEEE. Supplemented by reference TRBV5-6 and TRBJ2-1, the full variable domain reads DAGVTQSPTHLIKTRGQQVTLRCSPKSGHDTVSWYQQALGQGPQFIFQYYEEEERQRGNFPDRFSGHQFPNYSSELNVNALLLGDSALYLCASSLVGQGSDNEQFFGPGTRLTVL.

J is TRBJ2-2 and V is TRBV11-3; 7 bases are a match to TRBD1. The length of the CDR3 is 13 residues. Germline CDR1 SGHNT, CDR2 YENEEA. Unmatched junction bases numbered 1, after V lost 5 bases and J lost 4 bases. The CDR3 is CASSPGGTGELFF. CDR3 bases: TGTGCCAGCAGCCCAGGGGGCACCGGGGAGCTGTTTTTT. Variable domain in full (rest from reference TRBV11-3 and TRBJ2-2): EAGVVQSPRYKIIEKKQPVAFWCNPISGHNTLYWYLQNLGQGPELLIRYENEEAVDDSQLPKDRFSAERLKGVDSTLKIQPAELGDSAVYLCASSPGGTGELFFGEGSRLTVL.

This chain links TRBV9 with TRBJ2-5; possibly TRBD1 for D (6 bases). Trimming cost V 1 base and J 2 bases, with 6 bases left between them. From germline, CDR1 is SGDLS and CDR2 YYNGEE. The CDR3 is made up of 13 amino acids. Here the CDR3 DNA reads TGTGCCAGCAGCGTAACAGGGCAAGAGACCCAGTACTTC. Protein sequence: CASSVTGQETQYF.

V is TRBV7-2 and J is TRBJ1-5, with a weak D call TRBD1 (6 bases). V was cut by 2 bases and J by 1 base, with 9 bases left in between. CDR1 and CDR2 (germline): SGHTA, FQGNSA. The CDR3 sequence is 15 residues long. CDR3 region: CASSLQGGSNQPQHF. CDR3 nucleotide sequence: TGTGCCAGCAGCTTACAAGGGGGAAGCAATCAGCCCCAGCATTTT.

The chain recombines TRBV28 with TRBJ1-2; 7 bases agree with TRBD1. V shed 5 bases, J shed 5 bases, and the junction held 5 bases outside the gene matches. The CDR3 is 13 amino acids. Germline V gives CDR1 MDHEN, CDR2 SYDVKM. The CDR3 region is CASSPGQFYGYTF. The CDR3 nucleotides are TGTGCCAGCAGTCCGGGACAGTTTTATGGCTACACCTTC.

The CDR3 loop is CASSPPGQKSGNTIYF. The DNA for the CDR3 is TGTGCCAGCAGTCCTCCGGGACAGAAATCTGGAAACACCATATATTTT. This rearrangement joins TRBV28 to TRBJ1-3, with TRBD1 matching 7 bases. The CDR3 has 16 residues. Trimming cost V 5 bases and J 1 base; bases outside gene matches: 8. CDR1 and CDR2 (germline): MDHEN, SYDVKM.

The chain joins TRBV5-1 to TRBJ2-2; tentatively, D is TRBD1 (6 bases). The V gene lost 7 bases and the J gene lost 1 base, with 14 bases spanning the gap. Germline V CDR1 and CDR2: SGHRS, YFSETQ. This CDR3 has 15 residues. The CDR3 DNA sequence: TGCGCCAGCGGCACCGAGACAGGGAACACCGGGGAGCTGTTTTTT. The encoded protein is CASGTETGNTGELFF.

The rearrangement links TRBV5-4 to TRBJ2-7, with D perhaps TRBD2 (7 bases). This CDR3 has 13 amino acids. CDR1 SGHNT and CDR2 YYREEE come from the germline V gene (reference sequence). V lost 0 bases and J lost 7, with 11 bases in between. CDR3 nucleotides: TGTGCCAGCAGCTTGGCCGGGGGGCAAGAGCAGTACTTC. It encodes CASSLAGGQEQYF.

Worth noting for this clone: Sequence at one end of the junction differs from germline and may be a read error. This chain's CDR3 is CASSLAFGTGPETQYF. The CDR3, as DNA: TGTGCTAGCAGCTTAGCATTCGGGACAGGGCCAGAGACCCAGTACTTC. The V and J genes are TRBV7-7 and TRBJ2-5; the match to TRBD1 covers 9 bases. The germline V gene encodes CDR1 SSHAT and CDR2 FNYEAQ (reference sequence). CDR3 length equals 16 residues.

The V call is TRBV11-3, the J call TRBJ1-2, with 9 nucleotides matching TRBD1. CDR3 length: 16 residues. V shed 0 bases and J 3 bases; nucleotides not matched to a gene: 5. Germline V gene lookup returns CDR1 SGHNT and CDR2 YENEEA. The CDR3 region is CASSLEGRTGDYGYTF. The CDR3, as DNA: TGTGCCAGCAGCTTAGAGGGCCGGACAGGGGACTATGGCTACACCTTC.

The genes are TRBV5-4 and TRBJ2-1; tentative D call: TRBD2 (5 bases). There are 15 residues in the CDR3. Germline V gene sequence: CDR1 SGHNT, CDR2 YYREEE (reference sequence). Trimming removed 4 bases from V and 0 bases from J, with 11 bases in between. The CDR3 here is CASSLPGSSYNEQFF. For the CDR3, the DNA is TGTGCCAGCAGCCTTCCGGGAAGCTCCTACAATGAGCAGTTCTTC. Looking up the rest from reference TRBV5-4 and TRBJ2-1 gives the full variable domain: ETGVTQSPTHLIKTRGQQVTLRCSSQSGHNTVSWYQQALGQGPQFIFQYYREEENGRGNFPPRFSGLQFPNYSSELNVNALELDDSALYLCASSLPGSSYNEQFFGPGTRLTVL.

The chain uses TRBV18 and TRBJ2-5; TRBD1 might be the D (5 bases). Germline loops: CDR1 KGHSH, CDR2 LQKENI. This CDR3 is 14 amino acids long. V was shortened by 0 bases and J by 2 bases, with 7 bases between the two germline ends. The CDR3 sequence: CASSPPGPQETQYF. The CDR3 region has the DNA TGTGCCAGCTCACCACCGGGGCCTCAAGAGACCCAGTACTTC.

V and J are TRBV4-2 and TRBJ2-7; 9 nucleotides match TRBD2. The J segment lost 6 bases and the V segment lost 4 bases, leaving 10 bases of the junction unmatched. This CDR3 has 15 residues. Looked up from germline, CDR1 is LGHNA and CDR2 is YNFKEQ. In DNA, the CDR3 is TGTGCCAGCAGCCTCCGCGGGGGGGCCGAGAGCGAGCAGTACTTC. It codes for CASSLRGGAESEQYF.

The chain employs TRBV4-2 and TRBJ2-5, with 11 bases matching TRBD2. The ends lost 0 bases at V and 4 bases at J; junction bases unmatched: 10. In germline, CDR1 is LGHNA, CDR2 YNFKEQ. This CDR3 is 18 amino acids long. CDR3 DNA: TGTGCCAGCAGCCAAGAAGCTAGCGGGGGGCCCTCGATAGAGACCCAGTACTTC. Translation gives CASSQEASGGPSIETQYF.

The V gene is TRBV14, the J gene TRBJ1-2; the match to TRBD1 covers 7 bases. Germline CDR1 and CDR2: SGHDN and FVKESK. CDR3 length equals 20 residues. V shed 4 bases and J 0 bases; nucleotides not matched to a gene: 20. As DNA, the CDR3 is TGTGCCAGCAGCCTCCATCGTGAGAGGGGGCGGTCCTCAGCTAACTATGGCTACACCTTC. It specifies CASSLHRERGRSSANYGYTF.

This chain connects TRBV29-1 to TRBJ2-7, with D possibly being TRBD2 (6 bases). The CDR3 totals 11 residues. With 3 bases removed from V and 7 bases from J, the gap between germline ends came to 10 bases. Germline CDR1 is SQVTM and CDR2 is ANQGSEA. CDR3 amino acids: CSVERAGEQYF. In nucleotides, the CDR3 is TGCAGCGTTGAGAGGGCGGGGGAGCAGTACTTC.

CDR3: CASSLEGNIAGEQFF. The CDR3 DNA reads as TGCGCCAGCAGCTTGGAAGGGAACATAGCGGGTGAGCAGTTCTTC. The chain is built from TRBV5-1 and TRBJ2-1, with 7 bases aligning to TRBD2. In germline, CDR1 is SGHRS, CDR2 YFSETQ. This CDR3 has 15 amino acids. V shed 0 bases, J shed 9 bases, and the junction held 9 bases outside the gene matches.

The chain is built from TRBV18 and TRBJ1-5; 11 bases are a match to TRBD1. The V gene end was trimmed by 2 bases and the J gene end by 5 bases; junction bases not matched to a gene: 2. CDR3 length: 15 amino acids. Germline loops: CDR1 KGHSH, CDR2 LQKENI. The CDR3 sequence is CASSPRGQGDQPQHF. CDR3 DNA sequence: TGTGCCAGCTCACCAAGGGGACAGGGGGATCAGCCCCAGCATTTT.